These T cell receptor beta chains were read from a single sample in a study of cytomegalovirus exposure and HLA in healthy donors. Clones were read by immunoSEQ multiplex PCR, and TCRdb kept only the in-frame ones, dropping some. Recorded for this sample: some 50,000 clones. The sequenced sample was PBMCs. The receptors stem from a woman in her thirties or forties in good health and CMV-seronegative. The CDR3 runs from the conserved cysteine through the conserved F or W. Each record gives: V gene, D gene, CDR3 protein. A D gene is named only where the DNA matches it firmly.

TRBV2,-,CASSLYKSSYNEQFF
TRBV9,TRBD2,CASSPRGASGITGELFF
TRBV28,TRBD1,CASKLNQGATGNEQFF
TRBV9,TRBD1,CASPGQGKETQYF
TRBV5-6,-,CASSPRVRGAGEQYF
TRBV19,TRBD2,CASSTPASGPLLEADNEQFF
TRBV6-6,-,CASSYSETRSYEQYF
TRBV6-5,-,CASSVGVGNQPQHF
TRBV25-1,-,CASSERKEGTGEDEQYF
TRBV4-1,-,CASSQEGQGIGHQPQHF
TRBV19,-,CASSLFAQTAYEQYF
TRBV7-9,-,CASSPGLFTGELFF
TRBV20-1,-,CSAGEGVAFF
TRBV18,-,CASSQLNTEAFF
TRBV18,-,CASSPSYEKLFF
TRBV6-1,-,CASSDVGEAGEQYF
TRBV6-6,-,CASSYSMQASNQPQHF
TRBV6-1,-,CASSEMRDGELFF
TRBV4-1,TRBD2,CASSGRLAGGSSSYNEQFF
TRBV7-9,TRBD2,CASGRLAGYSEQFF
TRBV28,TRBD1,CASKGQDSTDTQYF
TRBV6-6,TRBD1,CASSYPGQGQETQYF
TRBV18,TRBD1,CASAPMGTGGTGELFF
TRBV1,-,CTSSYRDRGLFSEEAQYF
TRBV28,-,CASSLSRQPQHF
TRBV18,-,CASSPLAAPSNTGELFF
TRBV6-1,-,CASSRYRANGYEQYF
TRBV10-3,TRBD1,CAISEDRGGNQPQHF
TRBV6-5,-,CASSPGLGGYEQYF
TRBV18,TRBD1,CASSPGTEETQYF
TRBV5-1,TRBD2,CASSPGLAVSYQETQYF
TRBV7-8,TRBD2,CASRKRRGSEETQYF
TRBV7-8,-,CASSFREHTIYF
TRBV7-2,-,CASSPRHSQETQYF
TRBV5-1,TRBD2,CASSLVVAGGRDTDTQYF
TRBV30,-,CAWSSQGGNADTQYF
TRBV9,-,CASSVAWGGQDTQYF
TRBV11-2,TRBD1,CASSQGRGRFQPQHF
TRBV10-3,TRBD2,CAISESIRRAGEDEQYF
TRBV7-2,-,CASSPTPRLVSRNEQFF
TRBV29-1,-,CSATPGSQTDEQFF
TRBV29-1,-,CSVAVGRYNEQFF
TRBV18,-,CASSPDPPGINEQFF
TRBV4-1,TRBD1,CASSQDVRQGDGGYTF
TRBV5-6,TRBD1,CASSLQGAEEQYF
TRBV19,-,CASSWREDNEQFF
TRBV2,TRBD2,CASSAGRGDYNEQFF
TRBV6-5,TRBD1,CASSYLGQGIHEQYF